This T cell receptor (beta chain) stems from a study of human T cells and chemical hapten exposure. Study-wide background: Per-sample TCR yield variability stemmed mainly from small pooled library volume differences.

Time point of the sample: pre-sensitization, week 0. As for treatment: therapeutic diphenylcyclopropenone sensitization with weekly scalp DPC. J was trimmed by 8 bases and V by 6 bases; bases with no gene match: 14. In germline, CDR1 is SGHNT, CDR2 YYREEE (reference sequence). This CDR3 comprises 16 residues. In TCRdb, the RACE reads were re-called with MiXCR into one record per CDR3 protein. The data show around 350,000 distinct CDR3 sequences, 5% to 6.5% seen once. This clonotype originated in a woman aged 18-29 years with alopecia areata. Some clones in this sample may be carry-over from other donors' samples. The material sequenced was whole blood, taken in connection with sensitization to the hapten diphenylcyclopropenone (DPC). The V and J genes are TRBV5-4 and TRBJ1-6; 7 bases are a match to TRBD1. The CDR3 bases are TGTGCCAGCACCCGGGAGCCGGGACAGAACTATTCACCCCTCCACTTT. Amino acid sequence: CASTREPGQNYSPLHF.